The T cell receptor beta chain under discussion was sequenced for a study of long-term antiretroviral therapy in people with HIV. Assay version v3.0 of immunoSEQ was used, and it was run at survey level. Here immunoSEQ multiplex PCR was the method, and the copy in TCRdb shows in-frame clones only, minus some. The sample holds around 20,000 clones; around 81% are singletons and the top ten take 12%. Per germline, CDR1 MGHRA and CDR2 YSYEKL. The CDR3 spans 14 residues. With 1 base removed from V and 4 bases from J, the gap between germline ends came to 10 bases. This clonotype originated in a man aged 35 to 55 with HIV. The chain recombines TRBV4-1 with TRBJ1-2; D uncertain. The specimen comprised unsorted PBMCs, sampled 0.1 years before starting antiretroviral therapy. This CDR3 is CASSQVDPSYGYTF. CDR3 nucleotide sequence: TGCGCCAGCAGCCAAGTAGACCCTAGCTATGGCTACACCTTC.